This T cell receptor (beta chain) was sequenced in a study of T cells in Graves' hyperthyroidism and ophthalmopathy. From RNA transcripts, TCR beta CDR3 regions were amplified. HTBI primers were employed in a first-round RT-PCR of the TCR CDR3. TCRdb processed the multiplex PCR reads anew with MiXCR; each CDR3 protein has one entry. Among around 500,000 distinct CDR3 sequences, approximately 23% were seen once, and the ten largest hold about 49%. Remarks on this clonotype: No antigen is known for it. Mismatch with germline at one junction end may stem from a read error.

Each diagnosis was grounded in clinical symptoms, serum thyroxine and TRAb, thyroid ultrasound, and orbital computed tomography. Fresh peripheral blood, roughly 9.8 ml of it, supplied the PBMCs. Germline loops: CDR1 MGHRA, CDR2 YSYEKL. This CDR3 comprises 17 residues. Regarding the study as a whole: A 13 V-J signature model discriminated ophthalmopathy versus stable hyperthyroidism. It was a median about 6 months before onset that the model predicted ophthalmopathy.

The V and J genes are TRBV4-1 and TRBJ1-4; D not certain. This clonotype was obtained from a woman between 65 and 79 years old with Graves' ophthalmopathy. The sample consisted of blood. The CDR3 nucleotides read TGTGCCAGCAGCCAAGTCGGCGGCGGCCCAACTAATGAAAAACTGTTTTTT. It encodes CASSQVGGGPTNEKLFF.